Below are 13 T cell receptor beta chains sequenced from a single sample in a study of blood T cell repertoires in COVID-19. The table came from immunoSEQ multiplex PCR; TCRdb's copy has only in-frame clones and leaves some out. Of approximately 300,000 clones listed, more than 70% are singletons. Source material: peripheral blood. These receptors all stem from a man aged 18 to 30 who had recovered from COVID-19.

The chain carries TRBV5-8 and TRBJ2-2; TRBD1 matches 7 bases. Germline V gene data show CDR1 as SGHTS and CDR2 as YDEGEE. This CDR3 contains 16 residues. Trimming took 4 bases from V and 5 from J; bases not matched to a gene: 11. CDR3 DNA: TGTGCCAGCAGCCCGGGGACAGTCCTGTCGACCGGGGAGCTGTTTTTT. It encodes CASSPGTVLSTGELFF.

As DNA, the CDR3 is TGTGCCAGCAGCTGGACTCCGGGACAGGGGGCTATTTTTAATGGCTACACCTTC. Its translation is CASSWTPGQGAIFNGYTF. The chain employs TRBV7-2 and TRBJ1-2; 12 bases fit TRBD1. V lost 4 bases and J lost 6; bases outside the gene matches: 15. Germline CDR1 SGHTA, CDR2 FQGNSA. The CDR3 loop spans 18 amino acids.

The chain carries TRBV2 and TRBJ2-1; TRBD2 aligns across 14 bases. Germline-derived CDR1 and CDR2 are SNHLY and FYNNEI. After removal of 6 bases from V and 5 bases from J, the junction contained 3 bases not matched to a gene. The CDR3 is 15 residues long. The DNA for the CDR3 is TGTGCCAGCAGGACGGGACTAGCGGGGGACAATGAGCAGTTCTTC. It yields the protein CASRTGLAGDNEQFF.

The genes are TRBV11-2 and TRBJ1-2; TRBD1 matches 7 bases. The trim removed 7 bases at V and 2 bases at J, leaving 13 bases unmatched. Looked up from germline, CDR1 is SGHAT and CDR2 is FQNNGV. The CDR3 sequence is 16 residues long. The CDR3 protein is CASTSPGDSLNYGYTF. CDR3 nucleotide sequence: TGTGCCAGCACATCTCCAGGGGACAGCCTAAACTATGGCTACACCTTC.

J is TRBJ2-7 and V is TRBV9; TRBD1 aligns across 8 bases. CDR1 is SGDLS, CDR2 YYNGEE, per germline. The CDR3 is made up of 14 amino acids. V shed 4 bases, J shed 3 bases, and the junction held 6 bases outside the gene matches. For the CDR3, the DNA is TGTGCCAGCAGCCCCTTCGGACAGGGCTACGAGCAGTACTTC. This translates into CASSPFGQGYEQYF. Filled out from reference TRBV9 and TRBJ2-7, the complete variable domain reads DSGVTQTPKHLITATGQRVTLRCSPRSGDLSVYWYQQSLDQGLQFLIQYYNGEERAKGNILERFSAQQFPDLHSELNLSSLELGDSALYFCASSPFGQGYEQYFGPGTRLTVT.

CDR3 in amino acids: CASSPSGTGNEKLFF. The CDR3 nucleotides read TGCGCCAGCAGCCCTTCCGGGACAGGGAATGAAAAACTGTTTTTT. The gene calls are TRBV5-1 and TRBJ1-4; TRBD1 aligns across 9 bases. The CDR3 loop spans 15 amino acids. The germline V gene has CDR1 SGHRS and CDR2 YFSETQ. V dropped 4 bases and J dropped 5; count of bases not matched to a gene: 6.

CDR3 sequence: CASRTSATDTQYF. In DNA form, the CDR3 reads TGTGCCAGCAGAACTAGTGCCACAGATACGCAGTATTTT. This rearrangement joins TRBV2 to TRBJ2-3; D perhaps matches TRBD2 (5 bases). V shed 6 bases and J shed 2 bases, with 9 bases lying between them. Looked up from germline, CDR1 is SNHLY and CDR2 is FYNNEI. The CDR3 covers 13 residues.

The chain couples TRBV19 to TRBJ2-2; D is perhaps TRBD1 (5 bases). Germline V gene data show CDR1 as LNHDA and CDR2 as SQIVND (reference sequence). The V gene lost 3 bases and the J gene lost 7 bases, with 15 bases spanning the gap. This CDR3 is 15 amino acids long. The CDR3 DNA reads TGTGCCAGTAGTATTTCAGGTCAGGGCGGCGGGGAGCTGTTTTTT. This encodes CASSISGQGGGELFF.

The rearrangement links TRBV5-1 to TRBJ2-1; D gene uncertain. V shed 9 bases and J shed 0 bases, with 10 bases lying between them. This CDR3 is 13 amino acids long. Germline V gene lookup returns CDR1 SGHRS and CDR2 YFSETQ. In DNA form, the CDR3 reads TGCGCCACTTCCCCCAGCTCCTACAATGAGCAGTTCTTC. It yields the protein CATSPSSYNEQFF.

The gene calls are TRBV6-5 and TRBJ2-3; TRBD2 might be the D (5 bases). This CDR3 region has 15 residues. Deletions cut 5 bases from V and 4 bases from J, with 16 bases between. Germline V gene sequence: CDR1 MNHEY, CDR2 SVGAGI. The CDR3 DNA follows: TGTGCCAGCAGTCCCACCCGCTCTAGCTCAGATACGCAGTATTTT. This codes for CASSPTRSSSDTQYF.

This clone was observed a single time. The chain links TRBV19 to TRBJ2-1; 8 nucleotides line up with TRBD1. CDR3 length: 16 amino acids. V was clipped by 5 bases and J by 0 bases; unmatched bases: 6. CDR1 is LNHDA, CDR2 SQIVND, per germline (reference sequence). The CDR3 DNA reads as TGTGCCAGTAGTTCGAGGACAGGGAGCTCCTACAATGAGCAGTTCTTC. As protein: CASSSRTGSSYNEQFF.

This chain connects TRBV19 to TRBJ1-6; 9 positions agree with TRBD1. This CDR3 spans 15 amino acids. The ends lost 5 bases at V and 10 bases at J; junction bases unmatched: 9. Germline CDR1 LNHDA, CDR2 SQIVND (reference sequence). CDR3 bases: TGTGCCAGTAGTTCCGAACAGGGGGCAAGGTCACCCCTCCACTTT. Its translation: CASSSEQGARSPLHF. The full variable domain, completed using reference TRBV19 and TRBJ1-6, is DGGITQSPKYLFRKEGQNVTLSCEQNLNHDAMYWYRQDPGQGLRLIYYSQIVNDFQKGDIAEGYSVSREKKESFPLTVTSAQKNPTAFYLCASSSEQGARSPLHFGNGTRLTVT.

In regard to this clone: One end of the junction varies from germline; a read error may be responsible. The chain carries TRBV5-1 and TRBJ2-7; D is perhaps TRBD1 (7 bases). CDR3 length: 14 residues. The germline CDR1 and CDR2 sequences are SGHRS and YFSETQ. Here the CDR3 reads CASSLEQGGYEQNF. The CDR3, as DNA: TGCGCCAGCAGCTTGGAGCAGGGGGGCTACGAGCAGAACTTC.